The 11 T cell receptor beta chains presented below share a single source sample, sequenced in a study of blood T cell repertoires in COVID-19. The data were produced by immunoSEQ multiplex PCR, yet TCRdb's version contains in-frame clones alone and is incomplete. This table holds 150,000 to 200,000 clones, around 82% found once. Sequencing was carried out using PBMCs or T cells enriched from blood (not recorded which). The origin of the receptors is a man in his forties who had recovered from COVID-19.

The chain is built from TRBV3-1 (or the pseudogene TRBV3-2) and TRBJ2-2; 8 bases agree with TRBD2. Germline lookup yields CDR1 LGHDT and CDR2 YNNKEL (reference sequence). V lost 4 bases and J lost 5; bases outside the gene matches: 9. The CDR3 runs 16 residues. The CDR3 protein is CASSRMAGGRTGELFF. CDR3 DNA sequence: TGTGCCAGCAGCCGGATGGCGGGGGGCAGGACCGGGGAGCTGTTTTTT.

The gene calls are TRBV19 and TRBJ1-5; D gene ambiguous. CDR3 length: 13 amino acids. The V gene's germline CDR1 is LNHDA and CDR2 SQIVND (reference sequence). V was clipped by 3 bases and J by 3 bases, with 6 bases between them. CDR3 region: CASSMNNNQPQHF. As DNA, the CDR3 is TGTGCCAGTAGTATGAACAACAATCAGCCCCAGCATTTT.

This clone occurred a few times. The chain combines TRBV30 with TRBJ1-6; maybe TRBD1 (6 bases). This CDR3 is built from 15 residues. Deletions cut 0 bases from V and 10 bases from J, with 16 bases between. From germline, CDR1 is GTSNPN and CDR2 SVGIG (reference sequence). CDR3 coding DNA: TGTGCCTGGAGTGTACAAGGCAGGGGATACTCACCCCTCCACTTT. It is translated as CAWSVQGRGYSPLHF.

This chain uses TRBV27 with TRBJ1-6; TRBD1 is a possible D gene (5 bases). Germline V CDR1 and CDR2: MNHEY, SMNVEV (reference sequence). The CDR3 is made up of 16 amino acids. Trimming removed 5 bases at V and 7 bases at J, with 18 bases between. The CDR3 DNA is TGTGCCAGCAGTCGAGACATCAGGGCGACAAATTCACCCCTCCACTTT. Its translation is CASSRDIRATNSPLHF.

The rearrangement links TRBV9 to TRBJ1-3; D gene uncertain. V lost 0 bases and J lost 4, with 11 bases in between. Germline V gene lookup returns CDR1 SGDLS and CDR2 YYNGEE. This CDR3 contains 15 residues. The CDR3 region has the DNA TGTGCCAGCAGCGTAGACGCGGGTACAGGAAACACCATATATTTT. Protein sequence: CASSVDAGTGNTIYF.

The chain combines TRBV2 with TRBJ1-2; a possible D gene is TRBD1 (6 bases). The V gene lost 1 base and the J gene lost 4 bases, with 7 bases spanning the gap. Per the germline V gene, CDR1 is SNHLY and CDR2 is FYNNEI. This CDR3 comprises 13 residues. The CDR3 DNA reads as TGTGCCAGCAGTGAAGGGACAGTCTATGGCTACACCTTC. It codes for CASSEGTVYGYTF.

The genes are TRBV29-1 and TRBJ2-4, with 7 bases aligning to TRBD1. The CDR3 is 13 residues long. V dropped 6 bases and J dropped 6; count of bases not matched to a gene: 8. Germline V gene sequence: CDR1 SQVTM, CDR2 ANQGSEA. The CDR3 DNA follows: TGCAGCGTCGAAACAGGGGTAGCAAACATTCAGTACTTC. Translated, it gives CSVETGVANIQYF.

The J gene is TRBJ1-4, the V gene TRBV6-5; D ambiguous. The length of the CDR3 is 14 residues. From germline, CDR1 is MNHEY and CDR2 SVGAGI. V gave up 5 bases and J gave up 5 bases, with 12 bases separating them. The CDR3: CASSPRGGNEKLFF. CDR3 bases: TGTGCCAGCAGTCCCCGGGGAGGGAATGAAAAACTGTTTTTT.

DNA of the CDR3: TGTGCCAGCAGCCAAGTAGCCAGCAATTGGTTTGAAGAGACCCAGTACTTC. It codes for CASSQVASNWFEETQYF. This chain links TRBV3-1 (or the pseudogene TRBV3-2) with TRBJ2-5; D remains ambiguous. CDR1 and CDR2 from the germline V gene are LGHDT and YNNKEL (reference sequence). The CDR3 loop spans 17 amino acids. V gave up 1 base and J gave up 3 bases, with 18 bases separating them.

The V and J genes are TRBV2 and TRBJ2-2; 11 bases are a match to TRBD2. Germline V gives CDR1 SNHLY, CDR2 FYNNEI. V was pared by 7 bases and J by 7 bases, with 11 bases of the junction left unmatched. This CDR3 spans 16 amino acids. This CDR3 is CASKDRTSGFNGELFF. CDR3 coding DNA: TGTGCCAGCAAAGACCGGACTAGCGGGTTTAACGGGGAGCTGTTTTTT.

The rearrangement joins TRBV23-1 to TRBJ1-5; D call uncertain. TRBV23-1 is an open reading frame, and its role is uncertain. The CDR3 is 14 residues long. Trimming took 5 bases from V and 7 from J, leaving 15 bases between them. The CDR3: CASSYEGIRQPQHF. CDR3 nucleotides: TGCGCCAGCAGTTATGAGGGTATACGGCAGCCCCAGCATTTT.